This T cell receptor (beta chain) was found in a study of CD8 T cells in Susac syndrome. CD8+ and CD4+ T cells taken from blood had their TCR beta sequenced. cDNA came from roughly 0.53 to 1 ug RNA primed by random hexamers. Multiplex immunoSEQ PCR targeted 54 Vbeta and 13 Jbeta TCR beta segments. Each CDR3 protein gets one entry after TCRdb re-called the immunoSEQ multiplex PCR reads with MiXCR. This table has around 130,000 distinct CDR3 sequences, approximately 94% appearing once. The origin of this receptor is a human donor with multiple sclerosis. Sequences were obtained from CD4+ T cells from PBMCs.

CDR3 in DNA: TGTGCCAGCAGCTCTCCTTGGGACGGTCATAATGAAAAACTGTTTTTT. As protein: CASSSPWDGHNEKLFF. This sequence joins TRBV11-2 and TRBJ1-4; TRBD1 might be the D (5 bases). Trimming pared 4 bases from V and 4 bases from J, leaving 16 bases between. The CDR3 covers 16 residues. Per germline, CDR1 SGHAT and CDR2 FQNNGV. The variable domain in full, completed from reference TRBV11-2 and TRBJ1-4, reads EAGVAQSPRYKIIEKRQSVAFWCNPISGHATLYWYQQILGQGPKLLIQFQNNGVVDDSQLPKDRFSAERLKGVDSTLKIQPAKLEDSAVYLCASSSPWDGHNEKLFFGSGTQLSVL.